Included here is one T cell receptor (beta chain) sequence, with context. Its antigen is currently not known. No per-base quality is available; no much larger clone lies one base away. Including cysteine and phenylalanine, the CDR3 has 13 amino acids. Only CDR3 DNA is held: 39 bases, read in frame from base 1. CDR1 and CDR2 were assigned from the germline V gene as MRHNA and SNTAGT. V is pared back by 3 bases and J by 1 base, with 6 bases lying between the germline termini. This record comes from a study of sequential checkpoint blockade in melanoma (dated by TCRdb to the late 2010s). Context from the whole study: Using 1:1 randomization, the trial assigned patients either to first-line nivolumab followed by ipilimumab (arm A) or to ipilimumab followed by nivolumab (arm B). Maintenance nivolumab was given following each of the two trial sequences. Overall study outcomes, separate from this receptor: Validation of the response-prediction model combining TCR metrics and mutation burden is needed in larger, independent patient cohorts.

The immunoSEQ Assay was used to immunosequence TCRbeta CDR3 regions from genomic DNA. Before high-throughput sequencing, genomic DNA was amplified using bias-controlled multiplex PCR. The paper's data handling went like this. To quantify the absolute abundance of each unique TCRbeta CDR3 region, the sequences were collapsed and filtered. Clonality, defined as 1 minus Pielou's evenness, was calculated using only productive rearrangements. Clones with significantly greater frequencies in on-treatment versus baseline samples were identified using a previously published method. In TCRdb, the immuneACCESS table is reduced to in-frame sequences with V and J assigned. These tables do not hold every clone; where another copy was compared, an unresolved V gene accounts for under half, and the others remain unexplained. V, J and clone size were drawn from that table, and D and trimming were deduced from the DNA. For this sample the table gives roughly 19,000 clones, of which over 70% were detected only once. In total, the top ten clones hold just over 35% of the sample.

The treatment or condition label on this specimen signifies: randomized to nivolumab then ipilimumab (arm A) or the reverse (arm B). Prior DNA-damaging chemotherapy had not been received by any trial patient. A FACS Aria II flow cytometer was used to sort live CD3+CD8+ cells that were negative for CD19 and CD56 from thawed PBMCs. The samples were obtained from melanoma patients enrolled in CheckMate 064, an open-label, randomized phase II trial testing sequential checkpoint blockade. Peripheral blood mononuclear cells were obtained through leukapheresis, purified using Ficoll-Paque, and frozen in human serum containing roughly 9.8% DMSO. Purity of sorted blood CD3+CD8+ cells was verified at >98% immediately after sorting, followed by DNA extraction.

Recombination joined TRBV6-4 with TRBJ1-1; no D gene call is confident. The sequences come from CD8+ T cells sorted from blood (inferred from file names), collected from a patient given nivolumab and ipilimumab in sequence. The clonotype comes from a human donor with melanoma. The sequenced DNA: TGTGCCAGCAGTGATGGAGAGAACACTGAAGCTTTCTTT. Its coded protein is CASSDGENTEAFF.